One sample yielded the 20 T cell receptor beta chains listed below, sequenced in a study of cytomegalovirus exposure and HLA in healthy donors. Use of 60 Vbeta and 13 Jbeta primers characterized the PCR. Using immunoSEQ multiplex PCR, the repertoire was profiled, and TCRdb retains in-frame clones only, with some absent. The table includes 230,000 or so clones, about nine tenths detected once. Sequencing used PBMCs. The receptor source for this set is a girl aged 2-10 years in good health and CMV-seronegative.

J is TRBJ2-7 and V is TRBV11-2; D call uncertain. This CDR3 has 12 residues. Trimming removed 5 bases from V and 9 bases from J, with 14 bases in between. Germline V CDR1 and CDR2: SGHAT, FQNNGV. CDR3 in DNA: TGTGCCAGCAGCGCCTTCGTTTCGGGGCAGTACTTC. It codes for CASSAFVSGQYF. Supplemented by reference TRBV11-2 and TRBJ2-7, the full variable domain reads EAGVAQSPRYKIIEKRQSVAFWCNPISGHATLYWYQQILGQGPKLLIQFQNNGVVDDSQLPKDRFSAERLKGVDSTLKIQPAKLEDSAVYLCASSAFVSGQYFGPGTRLTVT.

The genes are TRBV13 and TRBJ2-7; 9 bases align to TRBD1. The V gene's germline CDR1 is PRHDT and CDR2 FYEKMQ (reference sequence). V gave up 4 bases and J gave up 5 bases; unmatched junction bases: 6. CDR3 size: 14 residues. CDR3 nucleotide sequence: TGTGCCAGCAGCTCCGGGACAGGGCCCCACGAGCAGTACTTC. It is translated as CASSSGTGPHEQYF.

The chain is built from TRBV10-3 and TRBJ2-2; tentative D call: TRBD2 (6 bases). Germline CDR1 reads ENHRY; CDR2 reads SYGVKD. V lost 5 bases to trimming and J lost 1 base, with 20 bases between them. This CDR3 has 18 residues. CDR3 nucleotides: TGTGCCATCAGTCCTCGCGGGGTGTTAGCGGAGAACACCGGGGAGCTGTTTTTT. It is translated as CAISPRGVLAENTGELFF.

The V and J genes are TRBV5-1 and TRBJ1-2; 8 nucleotides align to TRBD1. CDR3 size: 12 residues. The germline CDR1 and CDR2 sequences are SGHRS and YFSETQ. V dropped 3 bases and J dropped 6; count of bases not matched to a gene: 1. The CDR3 DNA follows: TGCGCCAGCAGCTCGACAGGGGATGGCTACACCTTC. Encoded protein: CASSSTGDGYTF.

V usage is TRBV7-3 and J usage is TRBJ1-2, with 8 bases fitting TRBD1. From germline, CDR1 is SGHTA and CDR2 FQGTGA. J lost 7 bases, V lost 5 bases, and 6 bases had no gene match. The CDR3 length is 13 residues. CDR3 nucleotide sequence: TGTGCCAGCAGCAAGACAGGGGAAGGTGGCTACACCTTC. Protein sequence: CASSKTGEGGYTF.

The chain is built from TRBV11-2 and TRBJ2-1; D call uncertain. The V end lost 2 bases, the J end lost 5 bases, and 4 bases lay between the germline ends. CDR3 length: 12 amino acids. From germline, CDR1 is SGHAT and CDR2 FQNNGV. The CDR3: CASSLLNNEQFF. In DNA form, the CDR3 reads TGTGCCAGCAGCTTACTAAACAATGAGCAGTTCTTC.

This chain joins TRBV4-2 and TRBJ1-1; D remains unclear. This CDR3 region has 13 residues. Germline V gives CDR1 LGHNA, CDR2 YNFKEQ. Trimming removed 3 bases from V and 5 bases from J, with 10 bases in between. The CDR3: CASSQARLTEAFF. The CDR3 region has the DNA TGTGCCAGCAGCCAGGCAAGACTGACTGAAGCTTTCTTT.

V gene TRBV19 combines with J gene TRBJ2-7, with TRBD2 matching over 7 bases. This CDR3 region has 14 residues. The V gene end was trimmed by 7 bases and the J gene end by 5 bases; junction bases not matched to a gene: 11. Germline CDR1 and CDR2: LNHDA and SQIVND (reference sequence). CDR3 residues: CASNLSGTLNEQYF. In DNA form, the CDR3 reads TGTGCCAGTAATTTAAGCGGGACCCTCAACGAGCAGTACTTC.

This sequence joins TRBV23-1 and TRBJ1-5, with 7 bases aligning to TRBD1. TRBV23-1 is assigned to the ORF class and has an uncertain function. The CDR3 spans 18 residues. Trimming removed 0 bases from V and 4 bases from J; junction bases left unmatched: 12. The DNA for the CDR3 is TGCGCCAGCAGTCAATCATCCCTAGACGGGACAGAGAATCAGCCCCAGCATTTT. Its translation: CASSQSSLDGTENQPQHF.

V usage is TRBV7-9 and J usage is TRBJ2-1, with D perhaps matching TRBD2 (6 bases). The CDR3 is 17 residues long. Trimming stripped 3 bases from V and 2 bases from J, with 17 bases between. Germline lookup yields CDR1 SEHNR and CDR2 FQNEAQ (reference sequence). CDR3: CASSFGSPIAPYNEQFF. CDR3 nucleotides: TGTGCCAGCAGCTTCGGGAGTCCCATTGCCCCCTACAATGAGCAGTTCTTC. The entire variable domain, with the rest obtained from reference TRBV7-9 and TRBJ2-1, is as follows: DTGVSQNPRHKITKRGQNVTFRCDPISEHNRLYWYRQTLGQGPEFLTYFQNEAQLEKSRLLSDRFSAERPKGSFSTLEIQRTEQGDSAMYLCASSFGSPIAPYNEQFFGPGTRLTVL.

This clone appeared once. This rearrangement joins TRBV10-2 to TRBJ2-7; 9 positions agree with TRBD2. This CDR3 is built from 17 residues. CDR1 is WSHSY and CDR2 is SAAADI in the germline V gene. V lost 4 bases, J lost 1 base, and 11 bases stayed unmatched. CDR3 sequence reads: CASSGLAVPRDSYEQYF. CDR3 coding DNA: TGCGCCAGCAGTGGACTAGCGGTCCCTAGGGATTCCTACGAGCAGTACTTC.

V is TRBV6-5 and J is TRBJ2-7; the D is unclear. The ends were cut back, 7 bases at V and 2 bases at J, with 9 bases in the middle. The germline CDR1 and CDR2 sequences are MNHEY and SVGAGI. The CDR3 runs 12 residues. CDR3 coding DNA: TGTGCCAGCAACAGACCACCCTACGAGCAGTACTTC. Its translation: CASNRPPYEQYF.

V and J are TRBV28 and TRBJ2-7; 8 bases map to TRBD2. The junction had 17 bases not matched to a gene; V was cut back by 6 bases and J by 4 bases. CDR3 length: 17 residues. The V gene's germline CDR1 is MDHEN and CDR2 SYDVKM. The CDR3 DNA reads TGTGCCAGCAGGCTACCTCCCCGGGGGGGCCTATCGTACGAGCAGTACTTC. This translates into CASRLPPRGGLSYEQYF.

This clone is a singleton in its sample. The CDR3 DNA reads as TGTGCCAGCAGCTTTCAGGGGAGCAATCAGCCCCAGCATTTT. Translated, it gives CASSFQGSNQPQHF. This rearrangement joins TRBV7-2 to TRBJ1-5, with D possibly being TRBD1 (6 bases). The CDR3 sequence is 14 residues long. Germline lookup yields CDR1 SGHTA and CDR2 FQGNSA. Trimming removed 3 bases from V and 1 base from J, with 7 bases in between.

V and J are TRBV5-6 and TRBJ2-7; D gene ambiguous. Germline assignment: CDR1 SGHDT and CDR2 YYEEEE. Trimming pared 7 bases from V and 0 bases from J, leaving 14 bases between. CDR3 length: 14 residues. The CDR3 here is CASAPGRNSYEQYF. The CDR3, as DNA: TGTGCCAGCGCCCCGGGTCGCAACTCCTACGAGCAGTACTTC.

The CDR3 loop reads CASSLVGQGSSYEQYF. The DNA of the CDR3 is TGTGCCAGCAGCTTAGTGGGACAGGGGAGCTCCTACGAGCAGTACTTC. The chain joins TRBV11-2 to TRBJ2-7, with 10 bases identical to TRBD1. Trimming removed 1 base from V and 0 bases from J; junction bases left unmatched: 3. The CDR3 runs to 16 residues. Germline CDR1 SGHAT, CDR2 FQNNGV.

The V gene is TRBV7-9, the J gene TRBJ1-1; D not certain. Germline V lookup: CDR1 SEHNR, CDR2 FQNEAQ (reference sequence). The CDR3 is 15 amino acids. The V end was cut by 4 bases, the J end by 3 bases, with 15 bases between. The CDR3 is CASSSTSHPDTEAFF. The CDR3 coding sequence is TGTGCCAGCAGCTCCACCTCCCACCCGGACACTGAAGCTTTCTTT. Variable domain in full (rest from reference TRBV7-9 and TRBJ1-1): DTGVSQNPRHKITKRGQNVTFRCDPISEHNRLYWYRQTLGQGPEFLTYFQNEAQLEKSRLLSDRFSAERPKGSFSTLEIQRTEQGDSAMYLCASSSTSHPDTEAFFGQGTRLTVV.

This clone was recorded only once. The V gene is TRBV29-1, the J gene TRBJ2-5; D tentatively reads TRBD1 or TRBD2 (5 bases each). The J call may be incorrect, as the DNA end agrees better with TRBJ2-7. Germline V gives CDR1 SQVTM, CDR2 ANQGSEA. This CDR3 has 13 residues. The CDR3 region is CSVEVGTDYEQYF. The CDR3 DNA reads as TGCAGCGTTGAGGTCGGGACGGACTACGAGCAGTACTTC.

The chain has TRBV4-1 and TRBJ2-1; possible D gene TRBD1, 6 bases. Germline CDR1 is MGHRA and CDR2 is YSYEKL. The CDR3 consists of 16 residues. V lost 4 bases and J lost 3, with 16 bases in between. CDR3 sequence: CASSPEGGVFYNEQFF. The DNA for the CDR3 is TGCGCCAGCAGCCCAGAAGGGGGAGTGTTCTACAATGAGCAGTTCTTC.

The chain employs TRBV4-2 and TRBJ2-5, with D perhaps matching TRBD1 (6 bases). The CDR3 has 18 residues. Germline values: CDR1 LGHNA, CDR2 YNFKEQ. Trimming cost V 1 base and J 4 bases, with 22 bases left between them. This CDR3 reads CASSQAGSGQTRGETQYF. Written as DNA, the CDR3 is TGTGCCAGCAGCCAAGCGGGCAGCGGTCAAACCAGGGGAGAGACCCAGTACTTC.